This paragraph covers one T cell receptor (beta chain) sequence. This record belongs to a study of blood T cell repertoires in COVID-19. Overall study context: Samples came from the United States, Italy and Spain, spanning acute and convalescent COVID-19. From T cells, B-cell-depleted T cells, or PBMCs came the material, which was cDNA or gDNA.

CDR3 length: 15 residues. V was clipped by 7 bases and J by 5 bases; unmatched bases: 8. The V gene's germline CDR1 is MDHEN and CDR2 SYDVKM. Source study methods: The assay estimated nucleated cells by amplifying reference gene primers. Repertoires were generated with immunoSEQ multiplex PCR, while TCRdb's copy carries only in-frame clones and drops some. V, J and clone size were drawn from that table, and D and trimming were deduced from the DNA. The sample records about 110,000 clones, about nine tenths being singletons. The TCR comes from a human donor in a cohort sampled during active COVID-19. The sequencing sample was made of peripheral blood. This rearrangement joins TRBV28 to TRBJ2-2; 9 nucleotides agree with TRBD1. CDR3 in amino acids: CASILDRGGTGELFF. CDR3 DNA sequence: TGTGCCAGCATCCTGGACAGGGGTGGGACCGGGGAGCTGTTTTTT.